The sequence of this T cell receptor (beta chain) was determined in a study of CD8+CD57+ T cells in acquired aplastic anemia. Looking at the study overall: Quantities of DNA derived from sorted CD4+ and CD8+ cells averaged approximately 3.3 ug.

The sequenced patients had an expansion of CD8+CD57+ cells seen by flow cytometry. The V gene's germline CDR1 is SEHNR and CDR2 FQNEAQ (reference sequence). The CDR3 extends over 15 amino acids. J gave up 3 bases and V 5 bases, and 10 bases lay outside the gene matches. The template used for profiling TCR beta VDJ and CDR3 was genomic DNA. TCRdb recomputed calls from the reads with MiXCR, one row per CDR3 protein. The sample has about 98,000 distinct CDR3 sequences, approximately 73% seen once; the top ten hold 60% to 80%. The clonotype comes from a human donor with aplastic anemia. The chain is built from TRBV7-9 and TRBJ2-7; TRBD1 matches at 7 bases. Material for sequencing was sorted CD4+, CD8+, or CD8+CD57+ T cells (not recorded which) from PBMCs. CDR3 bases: TGTGCCAGCAGCAACCACGGGACAGCAGTCTACGAGCAGTACTTC. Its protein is CASSNHGTAVYEQYF. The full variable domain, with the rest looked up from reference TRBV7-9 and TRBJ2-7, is DTGVSQNPRHKITKRGQNVTFRCDPISEHNRLYWYRQTLGQGPEFLTYFQNEAQLEKSRLLSDRFSAERPKGSFSTLEIQRTEQGDSAMYLCASSNHGTAVYEQYFGPGTRLTVT.